This TCR beta chain is drawn from a study of blood T cell repertoires in COVID-19. Clinical history as reported by participants underpinned cohort assignment. Per the study methods: Estimates of nucleated cell counts were drawn from the amplification of reference gene primers. Measured with immunoSEQ multiplex PCR; TCRdb has only the in-frame clones, and not every one. The DNA was the basis for D and trimming; V, J and clone size are from that table. Of about 200,000 clones listed, about 84% are singletons. CDR1 and CDR2 (germline): SGHTA, FQGTGA. V lost 5 bases, J lost 0 bases, and 6 bases stayed unmatched. The CDR3 contains 15 residues.

The chain uses TRBV7-3 and TRBJ1-1, with 7 bases aligning to TRBD1. This sequence was found in a man in his forties with acute COVID-19. The sample comprised PBMCs or T cells enriched from blood (not recorded which). The CDR3 loop is CASSHRQGMNTEAFF. DNA of the CDR3: TGTGCCAGCAGCCACCGACAGGGAATGAACACTGAAGCTTTCTTT.